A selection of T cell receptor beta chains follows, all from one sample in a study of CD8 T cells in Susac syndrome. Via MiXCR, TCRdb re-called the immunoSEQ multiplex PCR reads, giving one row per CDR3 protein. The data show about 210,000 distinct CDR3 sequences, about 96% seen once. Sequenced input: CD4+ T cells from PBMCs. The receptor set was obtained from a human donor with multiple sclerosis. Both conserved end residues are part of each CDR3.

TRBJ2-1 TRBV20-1 CSAKGVSSYNEQFF
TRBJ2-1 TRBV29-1 CSVKPRGAEIYEQFF
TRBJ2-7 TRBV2 CASQSWDGGAKQYF
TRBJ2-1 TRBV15 CATSNGQLNEQFF
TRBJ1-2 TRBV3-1 CASSFREGGYTF
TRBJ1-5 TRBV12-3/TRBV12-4 CASSLARWGTDQPQHF
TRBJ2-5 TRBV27 CASSLSRGKQETQYF
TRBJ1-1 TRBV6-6 CASRQRVRAFF
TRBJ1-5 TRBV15 CATSRGQSNQPQHF
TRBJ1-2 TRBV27 CASRLADGYGYTF
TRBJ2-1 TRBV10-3 CAISEDGSSYNEQFF
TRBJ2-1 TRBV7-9 CASSLARGNEQFF
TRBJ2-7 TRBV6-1 CASSETPRRSSYEQYF
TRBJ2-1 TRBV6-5 CASRWALGHEQFF
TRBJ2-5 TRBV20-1 CSARAKGQGRGETQYF
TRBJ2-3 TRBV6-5 CASSYTPGGGTDTQYF
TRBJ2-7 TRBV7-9 CATKPSGLGVYEQYF
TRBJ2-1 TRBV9 CASSVAPPLDNEQFF
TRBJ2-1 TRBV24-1 CATSDSDRFAYNEQFF
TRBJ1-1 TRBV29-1 CSVGVLGAFF